What follows are 22 T cell receptor beta chains derived from one specimen sequenced in a study of cytomegalovirus exposure and HLA in healthy donors. Primers included in the PCR were 60 Vbeta and 13 Jbeta primers. Repertoires were generated with immunoSEQ multiplex PCR, while TCRdb's copy carries only in-frame clones and drops some. The data hold tens of thousands of clones, with around 8% observed a single time. Source material: PBMCs. These receptors were collected from a man aged 50 or older in good health and CMV-seronegative.

This clone was detected only a few times. Other DNA sequences in this specimen translate into the identical CDR3. CDR3 in DNA: TGTGCCAGCAGTCTCGGGCAGGGGGCTACCCACGAGCAGTTCTTC. Protein product: CASSLGQGATHEQFF. V gene TRBV5-6 combines with J gene TRBJ2-1; 8 bases match TRBD1. After removal of 5 bases from V and 10 bases from J, the junction contained 14 bases not matched to a gene. CDR1 is SGHDT, CDR2 YYEEEE, per germline. The CDR3 has 15 residues.

The chain combines TRBV9 with TRBJ2-5, with 8 bases aligning to TRBD1. The CDR3 covers 14 residues. CDR1 and CDR2 (germline): SGDLS, YYNGEE. J was trimmed by 5 bases and V by 0 bases; bases with no gene match: 3. CDR3 sequence reads: CASSVGQGSETQYF. The CDR3 nucleotides are TGTGCCAGCAGCGTAGGACAGGGGAGCGAGACCCAGTACTTC.

The rearrangement uses TRBV19 and TRBJ2-3; 8 positions match TRBD1. The CDR3 has 14 residues. The germline V gene has CDR1 LNHDA and CDR2 SQIVND (reference sequence). V lost 8 bases to trimming and J lost 3 bases; unmatched junction nucleotides: 7. The CDR3 sequence: CASQSQGVTDTQYF. Written as DNA, the CDR3 is TGTGCCAGTCAATCACAGGGGGTGACAGATACGCAGTATTTT.

CDR3 nucleotides: TGCGCTAGCCGGGACAGGGTTTTTGAAAAACTGTTTTTT. Its translation is CASRDRVFEKLFF. This chain links TRBV5-1 with TRBJ1-4, with TRBD1 identical over 9 bases. In germline, CDR1 is SGHRS, CDR2 YFSETQ. The CDR3 spans 13 residues.

V gene TRBV5-4 combines with J gene TRBJ2-3; the match to TRBD2 covers 8 bases. CDR1 and CDR2 from the germline V gene are SGHNT and YYREEE (reference sequence). Trimming removed 4 bases from V and 2 bases from J; junction bases left unmatched: 12. This CDR3 contains 17 residues. As DNA, the CDR3 is TGTGCCAGCAGCCCGGGGGGGATGGCGGAGCCCACAGATACGCAGTATTTT. Amino acid sequence: CASSPGGMAEPTDTQYF.

The CDR3 loop is CASKLDWYSNQPQHF. For the CDR3, the DNA is TGTGCCAGCAAACTAGACTGGTATAGCAATCAGCCCCAGCATTTT. The genes are TRBV6-1 and TRBJ1-5; D call uncertain. CDR1 and CDR2 (germline): MNHNS, SASEGT. Deletions cut 7 bases from V and 0 bases from J, with 13 bases between. The CDR3 contains 15 residues.

This clone was seen a handful of times. The rearrangement joins TRBV27 to TRBJ2-2, with 8 bases lining up with TRBD1. CDR3 size: 14 residues. V gave up 6 bases and J gave up 3 bases; unmatched junction bases: 3. Germline CDR1 is MNHEY and CDR2 is SMNVEV (reference sequence). The CDR3 spells CASRQGGHTGELFF. The CDR3 DNA reads as TGTGCCAGCAGACAGGGGGGTCACACCGGGGAGCTGTTTTTT.

The rearrangement links TRBV4-1 to TRBJ1-1; TRBD1 agrees at 8 bases. V trimming: 4 bases; J trimming: 2 bases; junction bases outside the gene matches: 12. CDR3 length: 17 residues. Germline V gives CDR1 MGHRA, CDR2 YSYEKL. The CDR3 protein is CASSLSLQGAGNTEAFF. The DNA for the CDR3 is TGCGCCAGCAGCCTGAGTCTTCAGGGGGCTGGAAACACTGAAGCTTTCTTT.

This clone was detected a few times. The chain recombines TRBV15 with TRBJ1-2; D is possibly TRBD1 (5 bases). V was pared by 5 bases and J by 4 bases, with 17 bases between. The length of the CDR3 is 15 residues. Germline assignment: CDR1 LNHNV and CDR2 YYDKDF (reference sequence). CDR3 DNA sequence: TGTGCCACCAGCCTCGGCCGGCAGGGTGGCTATGGCTACACCTTC. It is translated as CATSLGRQGGYGYTF.

This rearrangement joins TRBV18 to TRBJ2-1, with D perhaps matching TRBD2 (5 bases). The V gene's germline CDR1 is KGHSH and CDR2 LQKENI. Trimming left V 6 bases short and J 9 bases short, with 18 bases between. CDR3 length equals 14 residues. CDR3 protein: CASSPTPAGSEQFF. The CDR3 DNA sequence: TGTGCCAGCTCCCCGACACCGGCGGGTAGTGAGCAGTTCTTC.

This clone was detected a few times. The V and J genes are TRBV6-1 and TRBJ1-6; a weak D match, TRBD1 (6 bases). V was clipped by 4 bases and J by 9 bases, with 13 bases between them. The CDR3 loop spans 14 amino acids. CDR1 is MNHNS, CDR2 SASEGT, per germline. For the CDR3, the DNA is TGTGCCAGCAGTGTTGGGGGCTCTGGTTCACCCCTCCACTTT. This encodes CASSVGGSGSPLHF.

V usage is TRBV5-4 and J usage is TRBJ2-1; D is possibly TRBD1 (5 bases). Trimming cost V 4 bases and J 9 bases, with 17 bases left between them. Germline loops: CDR1 SGHNT, CDR2 YYREEE (reference sequence). The CDR3 has 14 residues. Written as DNA, the CDR3 is TGTGCCAGCAGCAACCATCAGGGAAAGGGTGAGCAGTTCTTC. Its protein is CASSNHQGKGEQFF.

In this sample, this clone turned up a few times. The chain employs TRBV5-6 and TRBJ1-2, with a weak D call TRBD1 (6 bases). Trimming stripped 0 bases from V and 6 bases from J, with 9 bases between. The germline V gene encodes CDR1 SGHDT and CDR2 YYEEEE. The CDR3 loop spans 13 amino acids. CDR3: CASSLVGADGYTF. CDR3 nucleotides: TGTGCCAGCAGCTTGGTGGGGGCGGATGGCTACACCTTC.

The rearrangement links TRBV7-3 to TRBJ1-1; the D gene is possibly TRBD1 (5 bases). V was clipped by 4 bases and J by 2 bases, with 8 bases between them. CDR1 and CDR2 from the germline V gene are SGHTA and FQGTGA. The CDR3 sequence is 13 residues long. The CDR3 protein is CASSSGHNTEAFF. The CDR3 DNA follows: TGTGCCAGCAGCTCCGGACACAACACTGAAGCTTTCTTT.

The V gene is TRBV18, the J gene TRBJ1-5; possibly TRBD1 for D (5 bases). This CDR3 contains 13 residues. The V gene lost 1 base and the J gene lost 5 bases, with 6 bases spanning the gap. The germline CDR1 and CDR2 sequences are KGHSH and LQKENI. In DNA form, the CDR3 reads TGTGCCAGCTCACCACGGGGCGATCAGCCCCAGCATTTT. Translated: CASSPRGDQPQHF.

The chain couples TRBV6-5 to TRBJ2-3; TRBD2 aligns across 12 bases. The V gene end was trimmed by 8 bases and the J gene end by 3 bases; junction bases not matched to a gene: 3. The germline CDR1 and CDR2 sequences are MNHEY and SVGAGI. The CDR3 spans 14 residues. The CDR3 DNA is TGTGCCAGCTCTAGCGGGGGGGCAACAGATACGCAGTATTTT. Protein: CASSSGGATDTQYF.

This clone has only one observation. The chain employs TRBV19 and TRBJ1-4, with unresolved D. Trimming removed 5 bases from V and 4 bases from J, with 17 bases in between. There are 16 residues in the CDR3. Germline CDR1 reads LNHDA; CDR2 reads SQIVND (reference sequence). CDR3 residues: CASSRGFVVGNEKLFF. In DNA, the CDR3 is TGTGCCAGTAGTCGCGGTTTCGTGGTCGGTAATGAAAAACTGTTTTTT.

There are a few counts of this clone. The chain carries TRBV6-5 and TRBJ2-7, with a weak D call TRBD1 (5 bases). The CDR3 totals 16 residues. Trimming removed 4 bases from V and 1 base from J, with 17 bases in between. Germline V gives CDR1 MNHEY, CDR2 SVGAGI. The CDR3 loop reads CASSSLGLGVSYEQYF. In DNA form, the CDR3 reads TGTGCCAGCAGTTCCCTGGGGCTAGGAGTTTCCTACGAGCAGTACTTC.

This clone was observed a handful of times. The gene calls are TRBV21-1 and TRBJ1-2; the table's D call TRBD1 went unverified against the DNA. TRBV21-1 is noted as a pseudogene. This CDR3 is 16 amino acids long. The CDR3 here is CASTDPTGITNYGYTF. CDR3 nucleotide sequence: TGTGCCAGCACCGACCCAACAGGAATAACTAACTATGGCTACACCTTC.

V is TRBV4-1 and J is TRBJ1-3; no reliable D call. This CDR3 comprises 16 residues. Trimming took 1 base from V and 0 from J, leaving 10 bases between them. CDR1 MGHRA and CDR2 YSYEKL come from the germline V gene. The CDR3 sequence is CASSQVTAGSGNTIYF. The CDR3 nucleotides read TGCGCCAGCAGCCAAGTAACGGCAGGCTCTGGAAACACCATATATTTT.

This clone was observed a handful of times. This chain connects TRBV5-1 to TRBJ2-1; 8 bases line up with TRBD2. The ends lost 4 bases at V and 6 bases at J; junction bases unmatched: 15. Germline V gives CDR1 SGHRS, CDR2 YFSETQ. There are 17 residues in the CDR3. The CDR3 region has the DNA TGCGCCAGCAGCCCCGGCTCGGGGGGGATATTCCGCAATGAGCAGTTCTTC. It encodes CASSPGSGGIFRNEQFF.

This sequence joins TRBV6-5 and TRBJ1-6; weak D call: TRBD1 (6 bases). The germline V and J ends were trimmed by 6 bases and 6 bases, with 15 bases remaining between them. The germline CDR1 and CDR2 sequences are MNHEY and SVGAGI. The length of the CDR3 is 15 residues. DNA of the CDR3: TGTGCCAGCAGGGGCGGGGAGGGGGGTAATTCACCCCTCCACTTT. Its protein is CASRGGEGGNSPLHF.